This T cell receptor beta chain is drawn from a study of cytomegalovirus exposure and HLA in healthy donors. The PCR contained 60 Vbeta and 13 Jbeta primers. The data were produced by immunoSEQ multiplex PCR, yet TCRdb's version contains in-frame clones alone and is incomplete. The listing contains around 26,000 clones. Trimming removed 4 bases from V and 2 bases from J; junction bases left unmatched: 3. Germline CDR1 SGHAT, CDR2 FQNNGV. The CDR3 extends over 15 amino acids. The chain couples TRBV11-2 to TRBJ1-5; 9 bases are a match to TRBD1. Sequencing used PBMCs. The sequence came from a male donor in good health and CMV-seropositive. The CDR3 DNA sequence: TGTGCCAGCAGCTCGGACAGGGGTGGCAATCAGCCCCAGCATTTT. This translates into CASSSDRGGNQPQHF.